These 31 T cell receptor beta chains originate from one sample sequenced in a study of CD8+CD57+ T cells in acquired aplastic anemia. The study profiled TCR beta VDJ and CDR3 using genomic DNA as template. TCRdb reanalysed the reads using MiXCR and keeps one entry per CDR3 protein. The data contain 200,000 or so distinct CDR3 sequences, more than 55% of them singletons. Sequencing was done on patients that had shown CD8+CD57+ cell expansion by flow cytometry. Material: sorted CD4+, CD8+, or CD8+CD57+ T cells (not recorded which) from PBMCs. Receptors originate from a human donor with aplastic anemia.

In its sample, this clonotype was seen a few times. The chain has TRBV11-2 and TRBJ1-6; 7 positions match TRBD1. Germline V gene data show CDR1 as SGHAT and CDR2 as FQNNGV. The CDR3 is 16 residues long. V shed 1 base and J 10 bases; nucleotides not matched to a gene: 10. In DNA, the CDR3 is TGTGCCAGCAGCTTAGTGAAGGGGGCCCCTTACTCACCCCTCCACTTT. Translation gives CASSLVKGAPYSPLHF. Filled out from reference TRBV11-2 and TRBJ1-6, the complete variable domain reads EAGVAQSPRYKIIEKRQSVAFWCNPISGHATLYWYQQILGQGPKLLIQFQNNGVVDDSQLPKDRFSAERLKGVDSTLKIQPAKLEDSAVYLCASSLVKGAPYSPLHFGNGTRLTVT.

This clonotype was observed many times. The chain is built from TRBV28 and TRBJ1-1, with no clear D. There are 13 residues in the CDR3. Trimming stripped 5 bases from V and 7 bases from J, with 14 bases between. In germline, CDR1 is MDHEN, CDR2 SYDVKM. CDR3 sequence: CASSKPGPSEAFF. CDR3 bases: TGTGCCAGCAGTAAACCAGGTCCTAGTGAAGCTTTCTTT.

This chain joins TRBV7-9 and TRBJ2-3; 11 bases align to TRBD2. CDR3 length equals 15 residues. Unmatched junction bases numbered 1, after V lost 2 bases and J lost 3 bases. Germline CDR1 and CDR2: SEHNR and FQNEAQ (reference sequence). The CDR3 reads CASSLRTSGTDTQYF. DNA of the CDR3: TGTGCCAGCAGCTTACGGACTAGCGGGACAGATACGCAGTATTTT.

The chain links TRBV18 to TRBJ2-7, with D tentatively TRBD1 or TRBD2 (5 bases each). There are 15 residues in the CDR3. Germline values: CDR1 KGHSH, CDR2 LQKENI. V was pared by 3 bases and J by 3 bases, with 15 bases between. For the CDR3, the DNA is TGTGCCAGCTCACCGGGAGCCAGGGCGTTCTACGAGCAGTACTTC. Protein: CASSPGARAFYEQYF. Combining the CDR3 with reference TRBV18 and TRBJ2-7 gives the whole variable domain NAGVMQNPRHLVRRRGQEARLRCSPMKGHSHVYWYRQLPEEGLKFMVYLQKENIIDESGMPKERFSAEFPKEGPSILRIQQVVRGDSAAYFCASSPGARAFYEQYFGPGTRLTVT.

V gene TRBV20-1 combines with J gene TRBJ1-3; the D is unclear. CDR1 and CDR2 (germline): DFQATT, SNEGSKA (reference sequence). V was pared by 4 bases and J by 3 bases, with 10 bases between. The CDR3 has 13 residues. The CDR3 sequence is CSAILRSGNTIYF. The CDR3 region has the DNA TGCAGTGCTATCCTTCGAAGTGGAAACACCATATATTTT.

The chain is built from TRBV7-4 and TRBJ2-5, with no clear D. The CDR3 spans 12 residues. Per germline, CDR1 SGHVT and CDR2 SQSDAQ. Trimming pared 5 bases from V and 5 bases from J, leaving 9 bases between. The CDR3 loop reads CASSRVEETQYF. In nucleotides, the CDR3 is TGTGCCAGCAGCCGAGTCGAGGAGACCCAGTACTTC.

This clonotype was detected many times. This chain uses TRBV6-1 with TRBJ2-1; 8 nucleotides agree with TRBD1. After removal of 6 bases from V and 9 bases from J, the junction contained 13 bases not matched to a gene. CDR3 length: 15 residues. Per germline, CDR1 MNHNS and CDR2 SASEGT. CDR3 region: CASSLDRGWISEQFF. CDR3 nucleotides: TGTGCCAGCAGCTTAGACAGGGGATGGATCAGTGAGCAGTTCTTC.

The gene calls are TRBV5-1 and TRBJ1-5; 10 bases fit TRBD1. CDR1 and CDR2 (germline): SGHRS, YFSETQ. CDR3 length equals 14 residues. V lost 5 bases and J lost 5; bases outside the gene matches: 4. The CDR3 protein is CASRSGQGDQPQHF. The CDR3 DNA follows: TGCGCCAGCAGGTCCGGACAGGGGGATCAGCCCCAGCATTTT. Full variable domain (rest looked up from reference TRBV5-1 and TRBJ1-5): KAGVTQTPRYLIKTRGQQVTLSCSPISGHRSVSWYQQTPGQGLQFLFEYFSETQRNKGNFPGRFSGRQFSNSRSEMNVSTLELGDSALYLCASRSGQGDQPQHFGDGTRLSIL.

This chain links TRBV6-4 with TRBJ2-7; 7 bases are a match to TRBD1. CDR3 length: 15 residues. V dropped 5 bases and J dropped 3; count of bases not matched to a gene: 10. Germline V gene sequence: CDR1 MRHNA, CDR2 SNTAGT. DNA for the CDR3: TGTGCCAGCAGTAAGCCCCGTGGGACAGACTACGAGCAGTACTTC. Translation: CASSKPRGTDYEQYF.

This clonotype was detected once. This sequence joins TRBV20-1 and TRBJ1-2; D is uncertain. There are 13 residues in the CDR3. From germline, CDR1 is DFQATT and CDR2 SNEGSKA (reference sequence). V was cut by 3 bases and J by 6 bases, with 14 bases left in between. The CDR3 spells CSARDSGTHGYTF. The CDR3 DNA is TGCAGTGCTAGGGATTCGGGAACCCATGGCTACACCTTC.

The chain is built from TRBV20-1 and TRBJ2-3; D ambiguous. Germline values: CDR1 DFQATT, CDR2 SNEGSKA (reference sequence). CDR3 length equals 14 residues. V was trimmed by 6 bases and J by 3 bases, leaving 16 bases between them. The DNA of the CDR3 is TGCAGTGCCACAACGGTCCCAGCTACAGATACGCAGTATTTT. Its translation: CSATTVPATDTQYF.

The chain couples TRBV7-3 to TRBJ1-2; the match to TRBD1 covers 11 bases. This CDR3 spans 15 amino acids. Germline assignment: CDR1 SGHTA and CDR2 FQGTGA. J lost 2 bases, V lost 3 bases, and 2 bases had no gene match. In DNA, the CDR3 is TGTGCCAGCAGCTTGGACAGGGGGCCGAACTATGGCTACACCTTC. Its translation: CASSLDRGPNYGYTF.

V usage is TRBV9 and J usage is TRBJ1-2; 7 bases line up with TRBD1. After removal of 4 bases from V and 4 bases from J, the junction contained 7 bases not matched to a gene. Germline CDR1 and CDR2: SGDLS and YYNGEE. CDR3 length: 14 residues. CDR3 DNA sequence: TGTGCCAGCAGCTCCCCGGGACAGAGCTATGGCTACACCTTC. Translation gives CASSSPGQSYGYTF.

This chain links TRBV7-3 with TRBJ2-1, with D possibly being TRBD2 (5 bases). CDR1 is SGHTA and CDR2 is FQGTGA in the germline V gene. V lost 5 bases to trimming and J lost 4 bases, with 21 bases between them. The CDR3 totals 17 residues. The CDR3 protein is CASSLGRRRNPYNEQFF. The CDR3 nucleotides are TGTGCCAGCAGCCTCGGTCGGAGGCGGAATCCTTACAATGAGCAGTTCTTC.

This chain joins TRBV2 and TRBJ2-5, with D perhaps matching TRBD1 (5 bases). Trimming pared 4 bases from V and 4 bases from J, leaving 16 bases between. This CDR3 comprises 15 residues. Germline assignment: CDR1 SNHLY and CDR2 FYNNEI. The CDR3 DNA reads TGTGCCAGCAGTGCGACGGTCAGGGTCGGAGAGACCCAGTACTTC. Its protein product is CASSATVRVGETQYF.

Of note for this clonotype: A junction boundary mismatches the germline segment, possibly from a read error. CDR3 region: CAGSLARTANTGELFF. DNA for the CDR3: TGCGCCGGCAGCTTGGCGAGGACAGCGAACACCGGGGAGCTGTTTTTT. The chain is built from TRBV4-3 and TRBJ2-2, with D perhaps TRBD1 (6 bases). Germline V gives CDR1 LGHNA, CDR2 YSLEER. This CDR3 has 16 residues.

This clonotype was detected only a few times. The chain couples TRBV7-9 to TRBJ1-2, with 7 bases matching TRBD1. This CDR3 region has 15 residues. CDR1 is SEHNR, CDR2 FQNEAQ, per germline (reference sequence). The V and J ends lost 5 bases and 2 bases, in that order; junction bases with no gene match: 8. The CDR3 DNA is TGTGCCAGCAGCCGGGACAGCCACCGGAACTATGGCTACACCTTC. Protein: CASSRDSHRNYGYTF.

Many counts were recorded for this clonotype. This chain links TRBV2 with TRBJ1-5, with D maybe TRBD1 (5 bases). Germline V gives CDR1 SNHLY, CDR2 FYNNEI. The CDR3 is made up of 15 amino acids. Trimming stripped 6 bases from V and 3 bases from J, with 15 bases between. CDR3 in DNA: TGTGCCAGCAGACTAGGGACTCTCGACAATCAGCCCCAGCATTTT. Residues: CASRLGTLDNQPQHF.

The chain carries TRBV5-1 and TRBJ2-3, with a possible D match to TRBD1 (5 bases). Trimming cost V 3 bases and J 3 bases, with 14 bases left between them. The germline gives CDR1 SGHRS, CDR2 YFSETQ. The CDR3 consists of 15 residues. This CDR3 is CASSYGRAGTDTQYF. CDR3 DNA: TGCGCCAGCAGCTACGGCCGCGCAGGGACAGATACGCAGTATTTT.

The genes are TRBV7-8 and TRBJ1-6; D unresolved. The CDR3 contains 16 residues. V was cut by 1 base and J by 2 bases, with 9 bases left in between. Germline loops: CDR1 SGHVS, CDR2 FQNEAQ. The CDR3 DNA reads TGTGCCAGCAGCTTAGGTAGCCAAACCTATAATTCACCCCTCCACTTT. As protein: CASSLGSQTYNSPLHF.

For the CDR3, the DNA is TGTGCCAGCAAGACCCCAGCCGATACGCAGTATTTT. Encoded protein: CASKTPADTQYF. The chain recombines TRBV2 with TRBJ2-3, with D unresolved. V was trimmed by 7 bases and J by 6 bases, leaving 11 bases between them. CDR3 length: 12 residues. CDR1 is SNHLY and CDR2 is FYNNEI in the germline V gene.

This sequence joins TRBV20-1 and TRBJ2-7; D possibly corresponds to TRBD2 (6 bases). Trimming took off 0 bases at V and 4 bases at J, with 10 bases between the two ends. This CDR3 comprises 13 residues. Germline loops: CDR1 DFQATT, CDR2 SNEGSKA (reference sequence). This chain's CDR3 is CSAREGGRYEQYF. The CDR3 DNA reads TGCAGTGCTAGAGAGGGGGGTAGGTACGAGCAGTACTTC.

This chain links TRBV13 with TRBJ2-1; 9 positions match TRBD2. The trim removed 4 bases at V and 6 bases at J, leaving 13 bases unmatched. From germline, CDR1 is PRHDT and CDR2 FYEKMQ (reference sequence). The CDR3 spans 17 residues. The CDR3 region has the DNA TGTGCCAGCAGCTCGCCAAGCGTCGCGGGAGGGGGCAATGAGCAGTTCTTC. This encodes CASSSPSVAGGGNEQFF.

The CDR3 reads CASSSTGSPGNTIYF. The CDR3 DNA is TGTGCCAGCAGCTCCACAGGTTCTCCTGGAAACACCATATATTTT. The chain couples TRBV11-2 to TRBJ1-3, with D maybe TRBD1 (5 bases). V lost 4 bases, J lost 2 bases, and 12 bases lay in between. Germline loops: CDR1 SGHAT, CDR2 FQNNGV. CDR3 size: 15 residues. Variable domain in full (rest from reference TRBV11-2 and TRBJ1-3): EAGVAQSPRYKIIEKRQSVAFWCNPISGHATLYWYQQILGQGPKLLIQFQNNGVVDDSQLPKDRFSAERLKGVDSTLKIQPAKLEDSAVYLCASSSTGSPGNTIYFGEGSWLTVV.

This chain links TRBV7-2 with TRBJ2-5; D is perhaps TRBD1 (5 bases). The CDR3 contains 15 residues. Germline V gene sequence: CDR1 SGHTA, CDR2 FQGNSA. V was shortened by 2 bases and J by 0 bases, with 10 bases between the two germline ends. The CDR3 region is CASSLSVRDQETQYF. Here the CDR3 DNA reads TGTGCCAGCAGCTTATCGGTCAGGGACCAAGAGACCCAGTACTTC.

The chain joins TRBV30 to TRBJ2-3, with 13 positions matching TRBD2. There are 17 residues in the CDR3. V lost 5 bases and J lost 3; bases outside the gene matches: 11. From germline, CDR1 is GTSNPN and CDR2 SVGIG (reference sequence). The CDR3 DNA follows: TGTGCCTGGGAATCACTAGCGGGGGGGCCGGGGACAGATACGCAGTATTTT. This gives the protein CAWESLAGGPGTDTQYF.

This clonotype came up once. The rearrangement joins TRBV12-3 or TRBV12-4 to TRBJ1-4, with D maybe TRBD1 (5 bases). Trimming pared 6 bases from V and 3 bases from J, leaving 14 bases between. This CDR3 spans 15 amino acids. The CDR3 protein is CASRGRSDPNEKLFF. For the CDR3, the DNA is TGTGCCAGCAGGGGACGGTCTGATCCTAATGAAAAACTGTTTTTT.

The gene calls are TRBV25-1 and TRBJ1-2, with a possible D match to TRBD1 (5 bases). Germline V gene data show CDR1 as MGHDK and CDR2 as SYGVNS. CDR3 length equals 17 residues. V lost 0 bases and J 5 bases, leaving 19 bases between the germline ends. The CDR3 DNA is TGTGCCAGCAGTGAATATAGAGCACCTATGGGGGTATATGGCTACACCTTC. Encoded protein: CASSEYRAPMGVYGYTF.

The chain uses TRBV29-1 and TRBJ1-4; no reliable D call. Germline assignment: CDR1 SQVTM and CDR2 ANQGSEA. V was clipped by 4 bases and J by 5 bases, with 5 bases between them. The CDR3 sequence is 11 residues long. CDR3 region: CSVGGNEKLFF. CDR3 bases: TGCAGCGTTGGAGGGAATGAAAAACTGTTTTTT.

This clonotype was observed a few times. This may stem from a read error, because a much larger clone lies one nucleotide away. The chain employs TRBV9 and TRBJ2-1; D gene ambiguous. CDR1 and CDR2 (germline): SGDLS, YYNGEE. The V and J ends lost 4 bases and 9 bases respectively, with 8 bases between them. The CDR3 contains 11 residues. The CDR3 spells CASSYRSEQFF. The CDR3 DNA sequence: TGTGCCAGCAGCTACCGCAGTGAGCAGTTCTTC.

The chain has TRBV19 and TRBJ1-2; a possible D gene is TRBD1 (6 bases). The CDR3 runs to 15 residues. CDR1 is LNHDA and CDR2 is SQIVND in the germline V gene (reference sequence). V lost 3 bases, J lost 4 bases, and 15 bases lay in between. CDR3 sequence: CASSMEVSGAYGYTF. The CDR3 DNA reads TGTGCCAGTAGTATGGAGGTATCGGGGGCCTATGGCTACACCTTC.